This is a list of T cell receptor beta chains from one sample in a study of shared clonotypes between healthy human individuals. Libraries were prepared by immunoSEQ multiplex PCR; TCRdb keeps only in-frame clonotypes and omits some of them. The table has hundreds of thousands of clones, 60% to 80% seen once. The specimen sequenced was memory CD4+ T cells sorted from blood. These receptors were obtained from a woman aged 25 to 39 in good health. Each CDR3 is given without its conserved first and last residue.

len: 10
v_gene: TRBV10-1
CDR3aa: ASISDTGELF

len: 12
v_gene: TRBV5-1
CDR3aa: ASSPGTSGNEQY

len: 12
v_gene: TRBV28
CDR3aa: ASSLVETTYEQY

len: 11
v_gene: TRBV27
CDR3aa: ASSSPGDYGYT

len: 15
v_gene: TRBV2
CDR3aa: ASSEWALRGNTGELF

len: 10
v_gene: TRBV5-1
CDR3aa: ASSLGGEKLF

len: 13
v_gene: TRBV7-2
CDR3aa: ASSERGSGANVLT

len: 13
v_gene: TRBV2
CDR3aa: ATASGRAPLGTQY

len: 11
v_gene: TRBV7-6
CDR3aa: ASSFGPLVEAF

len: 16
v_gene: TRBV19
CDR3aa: ASSIGRGIERSSYEQY

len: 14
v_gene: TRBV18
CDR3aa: ASSPGLGQGGQPQH

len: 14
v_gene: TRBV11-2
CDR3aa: ASSPAGALSNYGYT

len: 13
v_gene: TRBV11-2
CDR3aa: ASSTIRRGSNEQF

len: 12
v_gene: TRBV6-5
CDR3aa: ASSLTTSGETQY

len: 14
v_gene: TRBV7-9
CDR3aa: ASSPRPGQGRAIQY

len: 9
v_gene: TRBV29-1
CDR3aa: SVGTVEKLF

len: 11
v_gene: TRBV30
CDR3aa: AWSGGGNQPQH

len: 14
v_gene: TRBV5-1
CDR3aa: ASSLVPGESTGELF

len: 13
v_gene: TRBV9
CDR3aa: ASSVGGAPSHEQY

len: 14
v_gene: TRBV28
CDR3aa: ASSFPTWTGPDEQY

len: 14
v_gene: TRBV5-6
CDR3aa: ASNRWDFSGANVLT

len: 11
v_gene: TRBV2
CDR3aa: ASSEGTSYEQY

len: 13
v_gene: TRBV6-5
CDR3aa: ASSSQRTGNGELF

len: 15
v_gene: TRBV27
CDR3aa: ASRGFSRQPSSYEQY

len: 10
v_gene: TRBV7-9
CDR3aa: ASSPVGQEQY

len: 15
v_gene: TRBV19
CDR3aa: ASSIDGTGGDYYGYT

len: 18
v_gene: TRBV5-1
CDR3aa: ASSLMGLAGGGVSYNEQF

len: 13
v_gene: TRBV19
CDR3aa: ASSSLRTSNQPQH

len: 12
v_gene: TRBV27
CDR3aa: ASSLGRNFDGYT

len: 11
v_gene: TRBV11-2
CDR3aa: ASSLTFPGELF

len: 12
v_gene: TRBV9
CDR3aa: ASSVAEGPYGYT